A single count supports the clone carrying this T cell receptor (beta chain). Its antigen remains unknown. The data derive from a study of high-grade serous ovarian cancer treatment subgroups. In the study overall: Mean per sample: around 14,000 reads, about 7,500 unique TCR beta rearrangements.

The tumor samples were collected prior to definitive surgery or chemotherapy. Method: immunoSEQ multiplex PCR; TCRdb's copy keeps in-frame clones and lacks some. The table includes some 40,000 clones, around three quarters detected once. Study observations and caveats: TCR relatedness rose with neoantigen level and trended with mutation load. The analyses considered CDR3 and ignored CDR1 and CDR2. Repertoire similarity ranged roughly 0.1 to 0.85 between tumors of one patient.

Sequencing used tumor tissue. The sequence was collected from a human donor with high-grade serous ovarian cancer.

In DNA form, the CDR3 reads TGTGCCAGCAGCCCCCGGCCCCCAAATACGCAGTATTTT. This codes for CASSPRPPNTQYF. The chain has TRBV7-3 and TRBJ2-3; unclear D gene. The CDR3 is made up of 13 amino acids. Germline V CDR1 and CDR2: SGHTA, FQGTGA. V was trimmed by 5 bases and J by 7 bases, leaving 13 bases between them.